A single sample gave rise to the 3 T cell receptor beta chains below, sequenced in a study of cytotoxic CD8 clonotypes in ibrutinib-treated CLL. Produced via immunoSEQ multiplex PCR; TCRdb's table is partial and in-frame only. The top ten clones hold 9.5% to 15% of a sample with 130,000 to 150,000 clones, around 80% of them seen once. Sequencing used PBMCs, obtained after 12 months of ibrutinib treatment. These receptors all come from a human donor with chronic lymphocytic leukemia.

V is TRBV5-6 and J is TRBJ2-3; 7 positions agree with TRBD2. This CDR3 is 17 amino acids long. Germline V gene data show CDR1 as SGHDT and CDR2 as YYEEEE. V shed 2 bases, J shed 4 bases, and the junction held 13 bases outside the gene matches. This CDR3 is CASSFLLGGRGADTQYF. The DNA for the CDR3 is TGTGCCAGCAGCTTTCTCCTCGGTGGGAGGGGTGCAGATACGCAGTATTTT.

V and J are TRBV6-1 and TRBJ2-2; D might be TRBD1 (6 bases). CDR1 is MNHNS, CDR2 SASEGT, per germline. Trimming pared 4 bases from V and 1 base from J, leaving 10 bases between. The CDR3 is made up of 15 amino acids. The CDR3 loop is CASSVRRGNTGELFF. The CDR3 DNA follows: TGTGCCAGCAGTGTTCGCAGGGGGAACACCGGGGAGCTGTTTTTT.

For this clone: A read error may produce the germline difference seen at one junction end. The chain employs TRBV7-7 and TRBJ1-1; D possibly corresponds to TRBD1 (6 bases). In germline, CDR1 is SSHAT, CDR2 FNYEAQ (reference sequence). CDR3 length: 13 residues. The CDR3 coding sequence is TGTGCTAGCAGCTTGGACAGGAACACTGAAGCTTTCTTT. Translation gives CASSLDRNTEAFF.